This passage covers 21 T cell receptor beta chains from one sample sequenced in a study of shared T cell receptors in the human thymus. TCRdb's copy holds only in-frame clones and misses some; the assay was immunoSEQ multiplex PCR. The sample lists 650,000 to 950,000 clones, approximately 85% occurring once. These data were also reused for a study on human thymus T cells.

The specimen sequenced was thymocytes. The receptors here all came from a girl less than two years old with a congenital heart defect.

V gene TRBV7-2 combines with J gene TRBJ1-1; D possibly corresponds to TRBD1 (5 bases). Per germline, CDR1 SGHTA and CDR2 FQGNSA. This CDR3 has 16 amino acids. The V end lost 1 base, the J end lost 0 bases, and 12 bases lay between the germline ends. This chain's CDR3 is CASSLEDRTLNTEAFF. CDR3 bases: TGTGCCAGCAGCTTAGAAGATAGGACATTGAACACTGAAGCTTTCTTT.

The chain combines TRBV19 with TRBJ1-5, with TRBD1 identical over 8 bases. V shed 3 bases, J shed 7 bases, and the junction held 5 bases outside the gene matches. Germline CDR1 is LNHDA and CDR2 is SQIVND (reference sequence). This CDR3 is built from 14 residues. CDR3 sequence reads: CASSIHRGGQPQHF. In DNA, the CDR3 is TGTGCCAGTAGTATCCACAGGGGGGGCCAGCCCCAGCATTTT.

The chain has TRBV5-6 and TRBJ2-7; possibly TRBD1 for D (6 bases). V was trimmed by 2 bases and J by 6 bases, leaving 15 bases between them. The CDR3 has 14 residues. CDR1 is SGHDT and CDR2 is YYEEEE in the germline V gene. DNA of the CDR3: TGTGCCAGCAGCTTCGGACAGAGGGGTCTCGAGCAGTACTTC. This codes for CASSFGQRGLEQYF.

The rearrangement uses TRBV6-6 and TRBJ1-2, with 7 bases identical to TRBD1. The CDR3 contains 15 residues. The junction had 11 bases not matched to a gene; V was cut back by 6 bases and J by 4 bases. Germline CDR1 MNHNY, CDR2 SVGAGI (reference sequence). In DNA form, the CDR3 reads TGTGCCAGCAGCACCGTGGGACAGACCATCTATGGCTACACCTTC. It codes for CASSTVGQTIYGYTF.

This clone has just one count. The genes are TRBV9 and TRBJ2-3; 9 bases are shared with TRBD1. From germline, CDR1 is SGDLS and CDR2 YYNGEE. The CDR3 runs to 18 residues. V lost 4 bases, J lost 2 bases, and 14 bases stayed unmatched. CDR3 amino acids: CASSPKNQTGGHTDTQYF. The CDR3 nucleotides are TGTGCCAGCAGCCCCAAGAATCAAACAGGGGGCCACACAGATACGCAGTATTTT.

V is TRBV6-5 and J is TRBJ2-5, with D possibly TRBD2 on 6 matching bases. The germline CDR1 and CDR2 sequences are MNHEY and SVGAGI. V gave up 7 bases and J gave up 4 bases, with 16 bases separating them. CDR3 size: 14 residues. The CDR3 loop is CASKRTKSRETQYF. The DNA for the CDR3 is TGTGCCAGCAAAAGGACTAAATCTCGAGAGACCCAGTACTTC.

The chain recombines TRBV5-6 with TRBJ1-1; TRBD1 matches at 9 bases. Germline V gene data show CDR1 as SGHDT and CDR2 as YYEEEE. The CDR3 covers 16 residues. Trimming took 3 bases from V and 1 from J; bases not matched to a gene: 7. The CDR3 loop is CASSSGPGQGNTEAFF. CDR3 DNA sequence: TGTGCCAGCAGCTCGGGACCGGGACAGGGGAACACTGAAGCTTTCTTT.

DNA for the CDR3: TGTGCTAGTGGTTTGGTACAGGTAGAGGGACAGGGGGCCTGGTCCTATAATTCACCCCTCCACTTT. It codes for CASGLVQVEGQGAWSYNSPLHF. This chain connects TRBV12-5 to TRBJ1-6, with 12 positions matching TRBD1. This CDR3 spans 22 amino acids. In germline, CDR1 is LGHNT, CDR2 FRNRAP. Trimming took 0 bases from V and 1 from J; bases not matched to a gene: 13. Complete variable domain (other parts from reference TRBV12-5 and TRBJ1-6): DARVTQTPRHKVTEMGQEVTMRCQPILGHNTVFWYRQTMMQGLELLAYFRNRAPLDDSGMPKDRFSAEMPDATLATLKIQPSEPRDSAVYFCASGLVQVEGQGAWSYNSPLHFGNGTRLTVT.

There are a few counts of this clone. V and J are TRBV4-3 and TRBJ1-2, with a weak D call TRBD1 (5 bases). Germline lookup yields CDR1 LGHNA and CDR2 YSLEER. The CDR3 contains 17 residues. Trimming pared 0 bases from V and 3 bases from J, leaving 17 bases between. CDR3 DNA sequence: TGCGCCAGCAGCCAAGATTGGGGCGAGGAAGTTGACTATGGCTACACCTTC. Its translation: CASSQDWGEEVDYGYTF.

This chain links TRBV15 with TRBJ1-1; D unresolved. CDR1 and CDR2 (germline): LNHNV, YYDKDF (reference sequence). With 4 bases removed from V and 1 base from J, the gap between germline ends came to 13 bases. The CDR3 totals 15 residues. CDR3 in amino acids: CATSNTGRENTEAFF. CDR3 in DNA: TGTGCCACCAGCAACACTGGACGGGAGAACACTGAAGCTTTCTTT.

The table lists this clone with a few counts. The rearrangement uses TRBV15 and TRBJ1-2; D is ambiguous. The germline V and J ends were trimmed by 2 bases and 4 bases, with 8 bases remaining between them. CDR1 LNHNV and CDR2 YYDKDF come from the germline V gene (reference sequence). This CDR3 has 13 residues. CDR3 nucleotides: TGTGCCACCAGCAGACGTACTAGCTATGGCTACACCTTC. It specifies CATSRRTSYGYTF. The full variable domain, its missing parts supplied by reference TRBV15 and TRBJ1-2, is DAMVIQNPRYQVTQFGKPVTLSCSQTLNHNVMYWYQQKSSQAPKLLFHYYDKDFNNEADTPDNFQSRRPNTSFCFLDIRSPGLGDTAMYLCATSRRTSYGYTFGSGTRLTVV.

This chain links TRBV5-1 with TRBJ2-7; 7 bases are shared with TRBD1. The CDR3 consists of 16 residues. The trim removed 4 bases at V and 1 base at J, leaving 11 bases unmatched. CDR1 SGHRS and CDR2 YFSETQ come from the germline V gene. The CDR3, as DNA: TGCGCCAGCAGCCATCTGGGGACAGCGCCTTCCTACGAGCAGTACTTC. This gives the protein CASSHLGTAPSYEQYF.

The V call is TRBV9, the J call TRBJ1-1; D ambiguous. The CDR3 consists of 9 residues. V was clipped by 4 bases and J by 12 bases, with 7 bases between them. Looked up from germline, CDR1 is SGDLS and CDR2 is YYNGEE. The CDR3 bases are TGTGCCAGCAGCCCTACGACTTTCTTT. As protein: CASSPTTFF.

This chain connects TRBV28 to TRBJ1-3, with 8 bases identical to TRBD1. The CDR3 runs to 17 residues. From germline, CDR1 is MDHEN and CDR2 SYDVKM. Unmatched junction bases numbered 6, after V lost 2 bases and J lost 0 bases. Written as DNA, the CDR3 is TGTGCCAGCAGTTTAGATCGGGACAGGACCTCTGGAAACACCATATATTTT. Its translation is CASSLDRDRTSGNTIYF.

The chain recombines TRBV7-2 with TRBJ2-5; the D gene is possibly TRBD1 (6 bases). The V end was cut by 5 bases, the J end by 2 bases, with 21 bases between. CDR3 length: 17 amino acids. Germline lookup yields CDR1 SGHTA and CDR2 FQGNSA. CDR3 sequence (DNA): TGTGCCAGCAGCCCTTTAGGGGGACCTCTTCCTCAAGAGACCCAGTACTTC. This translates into CASSPLGGPLPQETQYF.

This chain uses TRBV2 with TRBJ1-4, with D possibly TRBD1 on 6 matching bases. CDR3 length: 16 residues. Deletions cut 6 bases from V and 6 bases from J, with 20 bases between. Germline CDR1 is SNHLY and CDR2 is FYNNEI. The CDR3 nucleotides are TGTGCCAGCAGCCGCGGGCAGGGGCCCTACTATGAAAAACTGTTTTTT. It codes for CASSRGQGPYYEKLFF.

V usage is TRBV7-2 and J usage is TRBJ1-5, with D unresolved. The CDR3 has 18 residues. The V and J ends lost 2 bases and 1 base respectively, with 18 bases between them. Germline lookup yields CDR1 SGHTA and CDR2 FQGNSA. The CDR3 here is CASSLSPLCRGSNQPQHF. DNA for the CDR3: TGTGCCAGCAGCTTAAGCCCCCTATGTAGAGGAAGCAATCAGCCCCAGCATTTT.

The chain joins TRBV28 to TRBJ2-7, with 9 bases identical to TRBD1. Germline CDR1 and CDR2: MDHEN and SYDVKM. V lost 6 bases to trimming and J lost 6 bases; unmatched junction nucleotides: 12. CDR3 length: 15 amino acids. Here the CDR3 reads CASRPKTGGRGEQYF. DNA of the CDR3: TGTGCCAGCAGACCTAAAACAGGGGGCCGGGGCGAGCAGTACTTC.

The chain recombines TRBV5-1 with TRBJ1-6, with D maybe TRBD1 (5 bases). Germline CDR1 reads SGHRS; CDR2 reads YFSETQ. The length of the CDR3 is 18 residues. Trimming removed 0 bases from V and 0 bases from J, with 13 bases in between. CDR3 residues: CASSLAADSSSYNSPLHF. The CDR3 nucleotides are TGCGCCAGCAGCTTGGCGGCAGACAGCAGCTCCTATAATTCACCCCTCCACTTT.

As DNA, the CDR3 is TGTGCCAGCAGCGTAACGGGACTAGCGGGGCACGAGCAGTACTTC. This encodes CASSVTGLAGHEQYF. The chain couples TRBV9 to TRBJ2-7; 13 nucleotides agree with TRBD2. The J segment lost 5 bases and the V segment lost 1 base, leaving 3 bases of the junction unmatched. Germline V gene lookup returns CDR1 SGDLS and CDR2 YYNGEE. This CDR3 spans 15 amino acids.

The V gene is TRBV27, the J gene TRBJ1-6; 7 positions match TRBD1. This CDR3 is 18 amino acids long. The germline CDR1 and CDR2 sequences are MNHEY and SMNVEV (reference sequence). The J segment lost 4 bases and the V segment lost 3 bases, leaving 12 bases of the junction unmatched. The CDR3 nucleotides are TGTGCCAGCAGTTTCCCGCGTGGGACAGCCTTTTATAATTCACCCCTCCACTTT. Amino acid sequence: CASSFPRGTAFYNSPLHF.